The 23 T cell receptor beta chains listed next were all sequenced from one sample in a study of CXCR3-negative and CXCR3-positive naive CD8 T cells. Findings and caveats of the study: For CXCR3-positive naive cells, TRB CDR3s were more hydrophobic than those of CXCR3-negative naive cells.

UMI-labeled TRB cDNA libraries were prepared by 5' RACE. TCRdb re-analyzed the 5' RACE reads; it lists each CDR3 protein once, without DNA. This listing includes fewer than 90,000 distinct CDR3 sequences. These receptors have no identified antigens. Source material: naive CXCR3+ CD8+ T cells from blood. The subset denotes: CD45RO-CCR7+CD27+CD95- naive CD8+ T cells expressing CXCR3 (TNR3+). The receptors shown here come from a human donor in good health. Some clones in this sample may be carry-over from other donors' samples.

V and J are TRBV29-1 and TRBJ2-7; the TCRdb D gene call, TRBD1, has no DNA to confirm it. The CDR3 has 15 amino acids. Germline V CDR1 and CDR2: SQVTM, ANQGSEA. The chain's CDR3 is CGVEDLSGETYEQYF.

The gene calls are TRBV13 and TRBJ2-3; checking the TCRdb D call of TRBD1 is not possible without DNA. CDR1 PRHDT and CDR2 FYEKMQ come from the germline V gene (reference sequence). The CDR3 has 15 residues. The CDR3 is CASSFAGTDTDTQYF.

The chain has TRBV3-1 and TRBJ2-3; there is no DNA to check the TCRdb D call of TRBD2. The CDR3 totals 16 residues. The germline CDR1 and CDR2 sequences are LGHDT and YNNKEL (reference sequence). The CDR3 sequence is CASSPGTGPHGDTQYF.

Here the CDR3 reads CASSLGQGINEQFF. This chain joins TRBV7-3 and TRBJ2-1; TCRdb indicates TRBD1, and absent DNA this call remains unverified. CDR3 size: 14 residues. Germline V gene data show CDR1 as SGHTA and CDR2 as FQGTGA.

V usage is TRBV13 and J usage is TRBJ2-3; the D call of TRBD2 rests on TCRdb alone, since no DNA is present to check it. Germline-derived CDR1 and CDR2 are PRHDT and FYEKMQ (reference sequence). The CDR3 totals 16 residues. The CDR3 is CASSSPGRGPADTQYF.

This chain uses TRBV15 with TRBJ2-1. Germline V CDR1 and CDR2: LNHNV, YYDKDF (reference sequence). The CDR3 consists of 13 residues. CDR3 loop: CATSREDGNEQFF.

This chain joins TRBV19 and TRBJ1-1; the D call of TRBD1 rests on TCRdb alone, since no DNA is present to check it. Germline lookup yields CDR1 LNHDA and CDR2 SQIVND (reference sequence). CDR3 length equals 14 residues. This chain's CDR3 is CASSSRQGDTEAFF.

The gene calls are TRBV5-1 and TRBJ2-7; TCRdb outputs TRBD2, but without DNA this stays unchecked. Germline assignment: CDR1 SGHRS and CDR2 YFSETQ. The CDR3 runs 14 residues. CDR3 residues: CASSLDGRGHEQYF.

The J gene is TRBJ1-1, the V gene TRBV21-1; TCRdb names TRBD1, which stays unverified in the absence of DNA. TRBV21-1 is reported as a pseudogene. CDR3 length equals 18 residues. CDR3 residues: CASSKECPVRQRGTEAFF.

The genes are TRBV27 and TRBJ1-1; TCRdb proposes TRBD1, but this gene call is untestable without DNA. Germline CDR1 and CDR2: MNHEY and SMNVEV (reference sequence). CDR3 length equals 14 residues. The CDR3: CASSFSGGGTEAFF.

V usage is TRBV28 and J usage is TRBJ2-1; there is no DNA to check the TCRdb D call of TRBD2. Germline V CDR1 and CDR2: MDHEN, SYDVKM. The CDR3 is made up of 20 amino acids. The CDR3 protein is CASSMAGLAGGLSSYNEQFF.

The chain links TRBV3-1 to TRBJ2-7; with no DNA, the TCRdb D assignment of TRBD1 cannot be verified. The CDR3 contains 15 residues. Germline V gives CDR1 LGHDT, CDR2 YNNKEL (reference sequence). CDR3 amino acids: CASSQMGGYDYEQYF.

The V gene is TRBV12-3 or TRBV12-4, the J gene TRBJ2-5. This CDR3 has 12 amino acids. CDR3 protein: CASSFTKETQYF.

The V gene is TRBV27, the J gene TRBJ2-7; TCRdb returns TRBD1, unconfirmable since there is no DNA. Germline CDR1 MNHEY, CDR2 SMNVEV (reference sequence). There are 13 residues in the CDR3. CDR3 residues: CASRGAGIYEQYF.

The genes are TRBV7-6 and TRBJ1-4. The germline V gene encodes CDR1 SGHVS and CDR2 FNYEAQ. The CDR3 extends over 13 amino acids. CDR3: CASSLSGNEKLFF.

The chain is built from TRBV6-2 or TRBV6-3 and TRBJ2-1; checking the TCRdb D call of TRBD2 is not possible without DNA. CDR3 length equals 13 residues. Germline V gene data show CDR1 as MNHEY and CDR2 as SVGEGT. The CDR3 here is CALSLGGLNEQFF.

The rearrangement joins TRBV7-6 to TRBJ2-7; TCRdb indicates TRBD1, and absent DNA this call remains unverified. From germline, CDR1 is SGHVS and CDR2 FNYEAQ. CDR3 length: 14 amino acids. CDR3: CASSLRDTTYEQYF.

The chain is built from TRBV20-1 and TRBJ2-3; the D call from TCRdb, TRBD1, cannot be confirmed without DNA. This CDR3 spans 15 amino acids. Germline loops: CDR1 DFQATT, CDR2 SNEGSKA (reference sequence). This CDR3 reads CSVLGGPIRTDTQYF.

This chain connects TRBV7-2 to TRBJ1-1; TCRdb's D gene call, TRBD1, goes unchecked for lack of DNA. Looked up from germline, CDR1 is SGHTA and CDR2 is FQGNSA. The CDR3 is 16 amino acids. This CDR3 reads CASSPRQRIMDTEAFF.

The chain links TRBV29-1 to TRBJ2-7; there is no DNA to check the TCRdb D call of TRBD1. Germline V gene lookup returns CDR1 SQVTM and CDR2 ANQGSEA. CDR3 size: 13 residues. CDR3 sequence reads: CSVEVRTTYEQYF.

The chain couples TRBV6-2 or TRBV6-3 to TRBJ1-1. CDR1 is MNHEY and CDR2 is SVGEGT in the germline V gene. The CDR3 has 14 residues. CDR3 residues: CASTRSGMNTEAFF.

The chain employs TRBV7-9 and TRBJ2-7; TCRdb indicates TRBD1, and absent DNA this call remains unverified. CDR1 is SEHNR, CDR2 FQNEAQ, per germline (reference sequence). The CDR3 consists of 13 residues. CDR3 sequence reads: CASSLGDSYEQYF.

The CDR3 loop is CATSRDLGTGSYEQYF. The gene calls are TRBV15 and TRBJ2-7; TCRdb lists TRBD1, though no DNA is available to test this call. In germline, CDR1 is LNHNV, CDR2 YYDKDF (reference sequence). The CDR3 covers 16 residues.